These 23 T cell receptor beta chains originate from one sample sequenced in a study of blood T cells in healthy people across ages. Combining a sample-barcoded 5' primer with a J-beta primer mix, a second PCR ran for roughly 7 to 12 cycles. One entry per CDR3 protein, called by TCRdb with MiXCR from the 5' RACE reads. Seen here are hundreds of thousands of distinct CDR3 sequences, 44% observed once, and the top ten hold about 19%. The specimen sequenced was blood. Every receptor here comes from a man aged 60 to 75 in good health.

This clonotype occurred many times. V and J are TRBV7-8 and TRBJ2-1; no definite D call. From germline, CDR1 is SGHVS and CDR2 FQNEAQ. The CDR3 has 17 amino acids. V was clipped by 0 bases and J by 9 bases, with 21 bases between them. The CDR3 nucleotides are TGTGCCAGCAGCTTAGCTCTGGGCACATCCAGAATGAGTGAGCAGTTCTTC. Translated, it gives CASSLALGTSRMSEQFF.

V gene TRBV9 combines with J gene TRBJ2-7; D uncertain. Germline loops: CDR1 SGDLS, CDR2 YYNGEE. V was trimmed by 3 bases and J by 4 bases, leaving 14 bases between them. The CDR3 has 14 residues. The CDR3, as DNA: TGTGCCAGCAGCGGGTTAATAGGCTTTTACGAGCAGTACTTC. Protein sequence: CASSGLIGFYEQYF.

This sequence joins TRBV11-1 and TRBJ2-3; TRBD2 is a possible D gene (7 bases). Trimming took 1 base from V and 5 from J, leaving 16 bases between them. The germline gives CDR1 SGHAT, CDR2 FQDESV (reference sequence). CDR3 length equals 16 residues. Here the CDR3 DNA reads TGTGCCAGCAGCTTAGGTTCTCGGGGGGCGAGAGATACGCAGTATTTT. It codes for CASSLGSRGARDTQYF.

The rearrangement uses TRBV4-3 and TRBJ1-4, with D hard to call. V lost 1 base and J lost 4, with 10 bases in between. The V gene's germline CDR1 is LGHNA and CDR2 YSLEER. The CDR3 consists of 15 residues. This CDR3 is CASSQGTLDNEKLFF. The CDR3 region has the DNA TGCGCCAGCAGCCAAGGGACGCTGGATAATGAAAAACTGTTTTTT.

This chain connects TRBV20-1 to TRBJ2-3; 8 bases are shared with TRBD2. This CDR3 has 13 residues. CDR1 is DFQATT and CDR2 is SNEGSKA in the germline V gene (reference sequence). The CDR3 DNA follows: TGCAGCCAGTCGGGGGGGCCCGGGGGGACGCAGTATTTT. Its protein is CSQSGGPGGTQYF.

The rearrangement joins TRBV27 to TRBJ1-3; D perhaps matches TRBD1 (6 bases). Germline-derived CDR1 and CDR2 are MNHEY and SMNVEV (reference sequence). V was cut by 1 base and J by 2 bases, with 12 bases left in between. The CDR3 length is 16 residues. DNA of the CDR3: TGTGCCAGCAGTTTATTCGGGGGCGTCGCTGGAAACACCATATATTTT. Encoded protein: CASSLFGGVAGNTIYF.

This clonotype occurred a few times. The V call is TRBV10-3, the J call TRBJ2-7, with TRBD1 matching 8 bases. With V trimmed by 3 bases and J by 4 bases, 11 bases remained unmatched. From germline, CDR1 is ENHRY and CDR2 SYGVKD. CDR3 size: 16 residues. CDR3 region: CAISDGGTGAAYEQYF. CDR3 sequence (DNA): TGTGCCATCAGTGATGGCGGGACAGGAGCGGCTTACGAGCAGTACTTC.

V usage is TRBV5-1 and J usage is TRBJ2-1, with 13 bases identical to TRBD2. Germline CDR1 is SGHRS and CDR2 is YFSETQ. V lost 3 bases and J lost 6; bases outside the gene matches: 3. There are 15 residues in the CDR3. The CDR3 nucleotides are TGCGCCAGCAGCTCCGGGACTAGCGGGGCCAATGAGCAGTTCTTC. Translation: CASSSGTSGANEQFF.

The chain carries TRBV12-3 or TRBV12-4 and TRBJ2-1; D might be TRBD1 (6 bases). This CDR3 comprises 14 residues. V was trimmed by 2 bases and J by 9 bases, leaving 14 bases between them. The CDR3 DNA is TGTGCCAGCAGTTTAAACAGGGATTATGGTGAGCAGTTCTTC. Encoded protein: CASSLNRDYGEQFF.

This clonotype was recorded a few times. The chain is built from TRBV2 and TRBJ2-1; a possible D gene is TRBD2 (6 bases). Germline CDR1 reads SNHLY; CDR2 reads FYNNEI. The CDR3 consists of 11 residues. Trimming pared 3 bases from V and 9 bases from J, leaving 6 bases between. CDR3 bases: TGTGCCAGCAGTGAGACTAGTGAGCAGTTCTTC. Translation gives CASSETSEQFF.

V gene TRBV5-1 combines with J gene TRBJ1-2, with D hard to call. V lost 4 bases and J 8 bases, leaving 24 bases between the germline ends. Germline V gives CDR1 SGHRS, CDR2 YFSETQ. The CDR3 loop spans 16 amino acids. Here the CDR3 DNA reads TGCGCCAGCAGCGAGGCAGTAGACACCGAACAAGGAGGCTACACCTTC. Its protein product is CASSEAVDTEQGGYTF.

This clonotype has only a few counts. The V gene is TRBV14, the J gene TRBJ2-3, with D possibly being TRBD1 (6 bases). Germline CDR1 SGHDN, CDR2 FVKESK. The CDR3 runs to 17 residues. Trimming cost V 2 bases and J 3 bases, with 18 bases left between them. CDR3 DNA sequence: TGTGCCAGCAGCCAAACACAGGGTGTCTCTAGTACAGATACGCAGTATTTT. Its translation: CASSQTQGVSSTDTQYF.

The chain is built from TRBV28 and TRBJ1-4, with unresolved D. Germline V gives CDR1 MDHEN, CDR2 SYDVKM. This CDR3 has 14 amino acids. V lost 8 bases and J lost 7, with 17 bases in between. CDR3 nucleotides: TGTGCCAGCGGAAGGGAGGGCGTCGGTGAAAAACTGTTTTTT. It is translated as CASGREGVGEKLFF. Together with reference TRBV28 and TRBJ1-4, the CDR3 gives the full variable domain: DVKVTQSSRYLVKRTGEKVFLECVQDMDHENMFWYRQDPGLGLRLIYFSYDVKMKEKGDIPEGYSVSREKKERFSLILESASTNQTSMYLCASGREGVGEKLFFGSGTQLSVL.

This chain links TRBV5-1 with TRBJ2-5; TRBD1 matches at 7 bases. V gave up 0 bases and J gave up 5 bases; unmatched junction bases: 4. Germline V gene data show CDR1 as SGHRS and CDR2 as YFSETQ. The CDR3 length is 14 residues. For the CDR3, the DNA is TGCGCCAGCAGCTTGGCGACAGGGAAGGAGACCCAGTACTTC. Amino acids: CASSLATGKETQYF. The full variable domain, rest sourced from reference TRBV5-1 and TRBJ2-5, is KAGVTQTPRYLIKTRGQQVTLSCSPISGHRSVSWYQQTPGQGLQFLFEYFSETQRNKGNFPGRFSGRQFSNSRSEMNVSTLELGDSALYLCASSLATGKETQYFGPGTRLLVL.

Comment on this clonotype: The junction differs from germline at one of its ends, possibly a read error. The V call is TRBV7-9, the J call TRBJ2-7; D is ambiguous. This CDR3 comprises 13 residues. Germline CDR1 and CDR2: SEHNR and FQNEAQ (reference sequence). CDR3 DNA: TGTGCCTGCAGCACTCCCCGCTCCTACGAGCAGTACTTC. The encoded protein is CACSTPRSYEQYF.

The rearrangement joins TRBV12-3 or TRBV12-4 to TRBJ2-5; D ambiguous. This CDR3 comprises 14 residues. V lost 1 base and J 11 bases, leaving 17 bases between the germline ends. The CDR3 spells CASSLDLPPYGQYF. The CDR3 region has the DNA TGTGCCAGCAGTTTAGATCTCCCTCCCTACGGGCAGTACTTC.

This chain connects TRBV3-1 to TRBJ2-7; D uncertain. CDR1 is LGHDT, CDR2 YNNKEL, per germline (reference sequence). V lost 4 bases and J 2 bases, leaving 12 bases between the germline ends. This CDR3 is built from 14 residues. For the CDR3, the DNA is TGTGCCAGCAGCCCCGCGACTCAGCCCTACGAGCAGTACTTC. The encoded protein is CASSPATQPYEQYF.

A word on this clonotype: A junction boundary mismatches the germline segment, possibly from a read error. This chain uses TRBV2 with TRBJ2-7; 7 bases match TRBD1. The CDR3 covers 15 residues. CDR1 and CDR2 (germline): SNHLY, FYNNEI. CDR3 residues: CASTGQARISYEQHF. CDR3 sequence (DNA): TGTGCCAGCACTGGACAGGCACGAATCTCCTACGAGCAGCACTTC. The variable domain in full, with the rest retrieved from reference TRBV2 and TRBJ2-7, is EPEVTQTPSHQVTQMGQEVILRCVPISNHLYFYWYRQILGQKVEFLVSFYNNEISEKSEIFDDQFSVERPDGSNFTLKIRSTKLEDSAMYFCASTGQARISYEQHFGPGTRLTVT.

The genes are TRBV20-1 and TRBJ2-5; 12 bases agree with TRBD2. V lost 1 base and J lost 11; bases outside the gene matches: 20. Germline assignment: CDR1 DFQATT and CDR2 SNEGSKA (reference sequence). The CDR3 is 18 amino acids. In nucleotides, the CDR3 is TGCAGTGCTAGAGCCCAAACTAGCGGGGGGACCCCCTACAATGAGCAGTACTTC. Its protein is CSARAQTSGGTPYNEQYF.

In its sample, this clonotype was seen once. The J gene is TRBJ1-2, the V gene TRBV28; D uncertain. From germline, CDR1 is MDHEN and CDR2 SYDVKM. The CDR3 consists of 14 residues. The V end lost 5 bases, the J end lost 8 bases, and 18 bases lay between the germline ends. CDR3 in amino acids: CASSVTVLLLGYTF. The CDR3 DNA sequence: TGTGCCAGCAGTGTGACTGTCTTACTCCTGGGCTACACCTTC.

The chain uses TRBV27 and TRBJ1-2; D unclear. The CDR3 loop spans 14 amino acids. Germline V CDR1 and CDR2: MNHEY, SMNVEV (reference sequence). Trimming pared 1 base from V and 8 bases from J, leaving 14 bases between. In DNA, the CDR3 is TGTGCCAGCAGTTTATTGGCAGGCTCTGGCGGCTACACCTTC. Amino acids: CASSLLAGSGGYTF.

The V gene is TRBV28, the J gene TRBJ2-7, with 7 positions matching TRBD1. J was trimmed by 3 bases and V by 4 bases; bases with no gene match: 3. CDR3 length: 13 residues. The V gene's germline CDR1 is MDHEN and CDR2 SYDVKM. CDR3 sequence (DNA): TGTGCCAGCAGTTCAGGACAGGTCTACGAGCAGTACTTC. It translates to CASSSGQVYEQYF.

The genes are TRBV7-9 and TRBJ2-5; 13 bases match TRBD2. The V segment lost 5 bases and the J segment 0 bases; nucleotides outside the gene matches: 12. From germline, CDR1 is SEHNR and CDR2 FQNEAQ (reference sequence). This CDR3 contains 19 residues. The CDR3 loop reads CASSLNPTSGGRYQETQYF. The CDR3, as DNA: TGTGCCAGCAGCCTTAACCCGACTAGCGGGGGGCGGTACCAAGAGACCCAGTACTTC.